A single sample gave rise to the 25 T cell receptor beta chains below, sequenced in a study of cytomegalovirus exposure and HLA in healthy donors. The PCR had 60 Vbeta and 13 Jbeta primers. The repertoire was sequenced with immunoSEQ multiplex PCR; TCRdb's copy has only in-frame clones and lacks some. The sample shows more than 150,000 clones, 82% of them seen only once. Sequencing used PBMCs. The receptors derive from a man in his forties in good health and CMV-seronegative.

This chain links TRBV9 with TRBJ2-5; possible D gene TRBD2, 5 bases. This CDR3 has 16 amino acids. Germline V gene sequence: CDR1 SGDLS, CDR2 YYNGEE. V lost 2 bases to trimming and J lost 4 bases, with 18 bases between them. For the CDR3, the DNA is TGTGCCAGCAGCGTTGGAACCGGGAACCCACGAGAGACCCAGTACTTC. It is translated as CASSVGTGNPRETQYF.

CDR3 residues: CASSFSTGSSYEQYF. CDR3 DNA: TGTGCCAGCAGCTTTTCGACAGGGTCCTCCTACGAGCAGTACTTC. V and J are TRBV11-3 and TRBJ2-7; 7 bases line up with TRBD1. The germline V gene encodes CDR1 SGHNT and CDR2 YENEEA. V was clipped by 3 bases and J by 0 bases; unmatched bases: 5. CDR3 size: 15 residues. The full variable domain, rest sourced from reference TRBV11-3 and TRBJ2-7, is EAGVVQSPRYKIIEKKQPVAFWCNPISGHNTLYWYLQNLGQGPELLIRYENEEAVDDSQLPKDRFSAERLKGVDSTLKIQPAELGDSAVYLCASSFSTGSSYEQYFGPGTRLTVT.

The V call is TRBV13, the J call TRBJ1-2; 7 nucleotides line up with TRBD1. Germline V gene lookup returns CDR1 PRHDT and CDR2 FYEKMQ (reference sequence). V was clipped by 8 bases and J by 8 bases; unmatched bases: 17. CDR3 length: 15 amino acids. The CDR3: CASHYRAGGGRGYTF. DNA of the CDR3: TGTGCCAGCCACTACAGGGCAGGAGGGGGCAGAGGCTACACCTTC.

The CDR3 region has the DNA TGTGCCAGCAGCGGACGGACACTCCCCTATGGCTACACCTTC. Its protein is CASSGRTLPYGYTF. The chain employs TRBV5-4 and TRBJ1-2, with D possibly matching TRBD1 (5 bases). With 4 bases removed from V and 4 bases from J, the gap between germline ends came to 14 bases. The germline V gene has CDR1 SGHNT and CDR2 YYREEE (reference sequence). This CDR3 comprises 14 residues.

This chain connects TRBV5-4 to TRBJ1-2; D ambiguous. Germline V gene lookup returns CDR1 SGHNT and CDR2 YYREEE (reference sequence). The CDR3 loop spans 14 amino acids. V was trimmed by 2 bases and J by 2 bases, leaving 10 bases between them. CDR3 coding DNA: TGTGCCAGCAGCTTTCCCACACTAAACTATGGCTACACCTTC. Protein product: CASSFPTLNYGYTF. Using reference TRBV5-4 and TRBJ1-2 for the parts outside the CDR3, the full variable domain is ETGVTQSPTHLIKTRGQQVTLRCSSQSGHNTVSWYQQALGQGPQFIFQYYREEENGRGNFPPRFSGLQFPNYSSELNVNALELDDSALYLCASSFPTLNYGYTFGSGTRLTVV.

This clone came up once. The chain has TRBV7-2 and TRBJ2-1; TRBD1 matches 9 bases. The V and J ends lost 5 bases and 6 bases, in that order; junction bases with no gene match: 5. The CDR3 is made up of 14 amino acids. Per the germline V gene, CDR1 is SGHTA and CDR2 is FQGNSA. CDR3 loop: CASSPGQGFNEQFF. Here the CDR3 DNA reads TGTGCCAGCAGCCCCGGACAGGGGTTCAATGAGCAGTTCTTC. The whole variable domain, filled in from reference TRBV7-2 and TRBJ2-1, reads GAGVSQSPSNKVTEKGKDVELRCDPISGHTALYWYRQSLGQGLEFLIYFQGNSAPDKSGLPSDRFSAERTGGSVSTLTIQRTQQEDSAVYLCASSPGQGFNEQFFGPGTRLTVL.

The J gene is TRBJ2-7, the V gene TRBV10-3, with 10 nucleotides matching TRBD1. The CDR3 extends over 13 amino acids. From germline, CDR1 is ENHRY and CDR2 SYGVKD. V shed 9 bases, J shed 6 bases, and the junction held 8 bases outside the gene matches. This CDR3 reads CAIRTGGGSEQYF. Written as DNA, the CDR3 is TGTGCCATTCGGACAGGGGGAGGAAGCGAGCAGTACTTC.

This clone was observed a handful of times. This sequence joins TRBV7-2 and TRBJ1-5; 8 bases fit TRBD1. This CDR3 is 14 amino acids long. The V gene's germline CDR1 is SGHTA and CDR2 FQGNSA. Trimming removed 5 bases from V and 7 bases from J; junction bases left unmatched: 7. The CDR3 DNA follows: TGTGCCAGCAGCCCCCCAGGGGGCGGACAGCCCCAGCATTTT. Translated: CASSPPGGGQPQHF.

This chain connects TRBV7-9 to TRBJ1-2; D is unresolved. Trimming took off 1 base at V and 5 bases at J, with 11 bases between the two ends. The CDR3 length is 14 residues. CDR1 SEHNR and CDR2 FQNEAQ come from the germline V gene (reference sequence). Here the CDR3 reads CASSLEGGGYGYTF. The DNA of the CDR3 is TGTGCCAGCAGCTTAGAAGGCGGAGGATATGGCTACACCTTC.

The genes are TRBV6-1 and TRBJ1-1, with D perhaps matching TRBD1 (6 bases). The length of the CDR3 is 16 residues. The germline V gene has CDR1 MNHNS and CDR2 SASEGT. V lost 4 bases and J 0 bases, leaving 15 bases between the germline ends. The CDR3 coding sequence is TGTGCCAGCAGTGGACTGACAGGATCTTTGAACACTGAAGCTTTCTTT. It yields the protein CASSGLTGSLNTEAFF.

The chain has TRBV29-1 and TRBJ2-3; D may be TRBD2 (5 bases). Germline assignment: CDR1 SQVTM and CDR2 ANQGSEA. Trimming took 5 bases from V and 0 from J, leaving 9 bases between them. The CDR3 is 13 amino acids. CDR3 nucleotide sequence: TGCAGCGTTTCACGGGGTAGCACAGATACGCAGTATTTT. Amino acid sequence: CSVSRGSTDTQYF.

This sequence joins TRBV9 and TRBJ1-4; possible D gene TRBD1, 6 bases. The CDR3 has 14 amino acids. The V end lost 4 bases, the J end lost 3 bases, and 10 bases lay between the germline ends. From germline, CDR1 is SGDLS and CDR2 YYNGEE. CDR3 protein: CASSIGQSNEKLFF. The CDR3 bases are TGTGCCAGCAGCATTGGACAGTCTAATGAAAAACTGTTTTTT. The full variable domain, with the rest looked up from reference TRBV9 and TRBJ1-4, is DSGVTQTPKHLITATGQRVTLRCSPRSGDLSVYWYQQSLDQGLQFLIQYYNGEERAKGNILERFSAQQFPDLHSELNLSSLELGDSALYFCASSIGQSNEKLFFGSGTQLSVL.

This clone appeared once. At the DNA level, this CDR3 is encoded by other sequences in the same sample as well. The CDR3 DNA reads TGTGCCAGCAGAGCGCGGAACACTGAAGCTTTCTTT. This encodes CASRARNTEAFF. This sequence joins TRBV2 and TRBJ1-1, with D uncertain. V shed 6 bases and J shed 1 base, with 6 bases lying between them. This CDR3 is 12 amino acids long. The V gene's germline CDR1 is SNHLY and CDR2 FYNNEI.

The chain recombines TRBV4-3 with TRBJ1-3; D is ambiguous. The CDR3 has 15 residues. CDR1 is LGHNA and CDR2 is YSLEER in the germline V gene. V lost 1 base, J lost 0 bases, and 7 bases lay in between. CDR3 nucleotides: TGCGCCAGCAGCCAAGGGGAGAGCTCTGGAAACACCATATATTTT. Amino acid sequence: CASSQGESSGNTIYF.

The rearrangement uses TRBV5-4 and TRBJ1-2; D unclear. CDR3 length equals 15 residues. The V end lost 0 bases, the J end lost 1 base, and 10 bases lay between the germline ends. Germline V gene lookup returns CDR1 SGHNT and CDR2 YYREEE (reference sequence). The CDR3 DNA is TGTGCCAGCAGCTTGGGGACGGGGAGTAACTATGGCTACACCTTC. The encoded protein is CASSLGTGSNYGYTF.

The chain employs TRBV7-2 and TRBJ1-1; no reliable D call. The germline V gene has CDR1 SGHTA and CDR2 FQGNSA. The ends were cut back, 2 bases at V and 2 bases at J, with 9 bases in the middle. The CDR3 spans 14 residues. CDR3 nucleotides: TGTGCCAGCAGCTTAAACCGACTTAACACTGAAGCTTTCTTT. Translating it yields CASSLNRLNTEAFF.

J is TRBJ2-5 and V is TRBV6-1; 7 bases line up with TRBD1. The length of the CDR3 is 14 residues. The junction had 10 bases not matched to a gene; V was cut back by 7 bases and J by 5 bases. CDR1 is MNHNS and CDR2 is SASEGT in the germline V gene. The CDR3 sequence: CASNMDRPTETQYF. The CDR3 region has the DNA TGTGCCAGCAATATGGACAGGCCAACGGAGACCCAGTACTTC.

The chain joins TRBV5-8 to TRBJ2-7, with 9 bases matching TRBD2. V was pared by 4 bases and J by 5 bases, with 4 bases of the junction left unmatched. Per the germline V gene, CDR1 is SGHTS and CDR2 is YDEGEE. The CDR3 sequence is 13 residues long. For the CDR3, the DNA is TGTGCCAGCAGCGAGGGACTAGCTAACGAGCAGTACTTC. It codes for CASSEGLANEQYF.

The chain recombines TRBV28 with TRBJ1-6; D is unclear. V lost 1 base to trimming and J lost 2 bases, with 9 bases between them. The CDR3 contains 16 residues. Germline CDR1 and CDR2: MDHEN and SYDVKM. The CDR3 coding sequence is TGTGCCAGCAGTTTATACACAGCCCCCTATAATTCACCCCTCCACTTT. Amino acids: CASSLYTAPYNSPLHF. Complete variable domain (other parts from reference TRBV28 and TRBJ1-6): DVKVTQSSRYLVKRTGEKVFLECVQDMDHENMFWYRQDPGLGLRLIYFSYDVKMKEKGDIPEGYSVSREKKERFSLILESASTNQTSMYLCASSLYTAPYNSPLHFGNGTRLTVT.

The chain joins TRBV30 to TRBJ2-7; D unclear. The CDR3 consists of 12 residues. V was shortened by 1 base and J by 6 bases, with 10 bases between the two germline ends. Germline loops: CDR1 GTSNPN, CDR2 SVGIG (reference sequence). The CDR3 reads CAWSAYQAEQYF. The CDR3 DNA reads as TGTGCCTGGAGTGCCTACCAGGCCGAGCAGTACTTC. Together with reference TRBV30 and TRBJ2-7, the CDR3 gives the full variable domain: SQTIHQWPATLVQPVGSPLSLECTVEGTSNPNLYWYRQAAGRGLQLLFYSVGIGQISSEVPQNLSASRPQDRQFILSSKKLLLSDSGFYLCAWSAYQAEQYFGPGTRLTVT.

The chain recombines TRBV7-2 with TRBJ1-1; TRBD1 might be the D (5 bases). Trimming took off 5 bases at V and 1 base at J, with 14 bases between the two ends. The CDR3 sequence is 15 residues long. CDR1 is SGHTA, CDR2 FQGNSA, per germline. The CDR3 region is CASSPVHRTNTEAFF. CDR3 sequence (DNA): TGTGCCAGCAGCCCAGTCCACAGGACGAACACTGAAGCTTTCTTT.

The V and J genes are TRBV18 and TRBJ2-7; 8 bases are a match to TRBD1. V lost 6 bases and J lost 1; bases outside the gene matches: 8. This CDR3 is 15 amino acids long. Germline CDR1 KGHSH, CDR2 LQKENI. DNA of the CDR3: TGTGCCAGCTCCCAACAGAGGGACAGGTCCTACGAGCAGTACTTC. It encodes CASSQQRDRSYEQYF.

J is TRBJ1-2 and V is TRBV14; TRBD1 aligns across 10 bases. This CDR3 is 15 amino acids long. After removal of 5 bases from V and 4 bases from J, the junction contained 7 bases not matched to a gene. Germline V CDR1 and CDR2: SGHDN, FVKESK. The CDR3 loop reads CASSFLGQGSYGYTF. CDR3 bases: TGTGCCAGCAGCTTCCTGGGACAGGGGAGCTATGGCTACACCTTC.

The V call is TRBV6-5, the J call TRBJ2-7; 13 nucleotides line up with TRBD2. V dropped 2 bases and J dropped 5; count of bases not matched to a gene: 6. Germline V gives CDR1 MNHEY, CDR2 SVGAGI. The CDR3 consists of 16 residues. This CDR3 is CASSYRRTSGGHEQYF. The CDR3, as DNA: TGTGCCAGCAGTTACCGACGGACTAGCGGGGGCCACGAGCAGTACTTC.

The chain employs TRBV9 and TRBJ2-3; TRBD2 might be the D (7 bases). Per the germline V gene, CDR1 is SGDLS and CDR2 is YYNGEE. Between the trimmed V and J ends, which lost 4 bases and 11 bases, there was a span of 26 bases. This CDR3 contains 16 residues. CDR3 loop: CASSPDAGANWGEQYF. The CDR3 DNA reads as TGTGCCAGCAGCCCCGACGCGGGGGCCAACTGGGGGGAGCAGTATTTT.